This T cell receptor beta chain is drawn from a study of blood T cell repertoires in COVID-19. Overall study context: Sites in the United States, Italy and Spain provided acute and convalescent COVID-19 samples. PBMCs, B-cell-depleted T cells, or T cells provided the cDNA or gDNA that made up the material.

The CDR3 length is 16 residues. J was trimmed by 0 bases and V by 5 bases; bases with no gene match: 7. The germline V gene has CDR1 MNHEY and CDR2 SMNVEV (reference sequence). In the source study's methods: For nucleated cells, counts were estimated from reference gene primer amplification. Using immunoSEQ multiplex PCR, the repertoire was profiled, and TCRdb retains in-frame clones only, with some absent. From that table come the V and J calls and clone size; the DNA was used to work out D and trimming. The data hold about 160,000 clones, with approximately 90% observed a single time. Seattle-derived patients entered the study during active infection and were followed longitudinally.

The sequenced material came from peripheral blood. The TCR sequence derives from a man aged 30-40 years with COVID-19, enrolled during active disease. The chain joins TRBV27 to TRBJ1-3, with 7 bases aligning to TRBD1. The DNA for the CDR3 is TGTGCCAGCAGTCCCGGGACAGCCTACTCTGGAAACACCATATATTTT. It translates to CASSPGTAYSGNTIYF.